These 10 T cell receptor beta chains were sequenced from one sample in a study of vaccination and CD4 T cells after COVID-19. No antigens are known for them. Once obtained from cultured CD4+ T cells, the DNA was sequenced using the Oncomine TCR Beta short-read assay. From the PCR reads, TCRdb called clonotypes with MiXCR, one entry per CDR3 protein. The sample has around 17,000 distinct CDR3 sequences, around three fifths seen once. As for treatment: approximately nine-day PBMC culture with coronavirus spike peptide pools or control peptides (ViraFEST assay). Sequenced material: CD4+ T cells from blood, cultured in vitro. Receptors originate from a human donor who had recovered from COVID-19.

The chain recombines TRBV5-1 with TRBJ2-6, with unresolved D. Deletions cut 3 bases from V and 6 bases from J, with 7 bases between. Germline V lookup: CDR1 SGHRS, CDR2 YFSETQ. This CDR3 comprises 13 residues. The CDR3 sequence: CASSYESANVLTF. CDR3 DNA: TGCGCCAGCAGCTACGAGTCGGCCAACGTCCTGACTTTC.

This clonotype has just a few counts. The V and J genes are TRBV20-1 and TRBJ1-5; D ambiguous. Germline V gene sequence: CDR1 DFQATT, CDR2 SNEGSKA (reference sequence). The CDR3 is 17 amino acids. Trimming took 7 bases from V and 6 from J, leaving 28 bases between them. This CDR3 is CSGATDSSPLRAQPQHF. CDR3 nucleotides: TGCAGTGGGGCGACTGACTCGTCTCCACTCAGAGCTCAGCCCCAGCATTTT.

This rearrangement joins TRBV19 to TRBJ1-1; D gene uncertain. The V gene's germline CDR1 is LNHDA and CDR2 SQIVND (reference sequence). V was trimmed by 3 bases and J by 0 bases, leaving 11 bases between them. This CDR3 comprises 15 residues. The DNA for the CDR3 is TGTGCCAGTAGTATTGGGGTGCTCATGAACACTGAAGCTTTCTTT. Protein: CASSIGVLMNTEAFF.

The V gene is TRBV24-1, the J gene TRBJ1-4, with a weak D call TRBD1 (5 bases). Trimming took off 9 bases at V and 6 bases at J, with 13 bases between the two ends. The CDR3 spans 13 residues. In germline, CDR1 is KGHDR, CDR2 SFDVKD. Here the CDR3 DNA reads TGTGCCACCTCCGGGACGGCTGATGAAAAACTGTTTTTT. This gives the protein CATSGTADEKLFF.

The J gene is TRBJ1-3, the V gene TRBV7-2; tentatively, D is TRBD1 (5 bases). The V end was cut by 5 bases, the J end by 2 bases, with 10 bases between. The CDR3 extends over 14 amino acids. CDR1 and CDR2 (germline): SGHTA, FQGNSA. For the CDR3, the DNA is TGTGCCAGCAGCGCCCAGGGTACTGGAAACACCATATATTTT. Translated, it gives CASSAQGTGNTIYF.

The gene calls are TRBV7-2 and TRBJ2-2; maybe TRBD1 (6 bases). The CDR3 runs to 17 residues. V was shortened by 0 bases and J by 1 base, with 12 bases between the two germline ends. Germline CDR1 is SGHTA and CDR2 is FQGNSA. The chain's CDR3 is CASSLALGAENTGELFF. CDR3 nucleotides: TGTGCCAGCAGCTTAGCGTTGGGGGCCGAGAACACCGGGGAGCTGTTTTTT. The variable domain in full, with the rest retrieved from reference TRBV7-2 and TRBJ2-2, is GAGVSQSPSNKVTEKGKDVELRCDPISGHTALYWYRQSLGQGLEFLIYFQGNSAPDKSGLPSDRFSAERTGGSVSTLTIQRTQQEDSAVYLCASSLALGAENTGELFFGEGSRLTVL.

About this clonotype itself: The junction does not match germline at one end; this may be a read error. The V gene is TRBV7-7, the J gene TRBJ2-2; D is perhaps TRBD2 (6 bases). Germline V lookup: CDR1 SSHAT, CDR2 FNYEAQ (reference sequence). This CDR3 has 16 residues. In nucleotides, the CDR3 is TGTGCTAGCAGCTTGGGCGGGATGGCGAACACCGGGGAGCTGTTTTTT. Protein sequence: CASSLGGMANTGELFF.

The V gene is TRBV7-2, the J gene TRBJ1-2, with TRBD1 as a possible D gene (6 bases). CDR3 length: 15 residues. CDR1 SGHTA and CDR2 FQGNSA come from the germline V gene. V lost 1 base and J 4 bases, leaving 13 bases between the germline ends. Written as DNA, the CDR3 is TGTGCCAGCAGCTTAGGGCCAGGGGATGTCTATGGCTACACCTTC. This codes for CASSLGPGDVYGYTF.

The genes are TRBV6-2 or TRBV6-3 and TRBJ2-7; 9 bases line up with TRBD2. V was clipped by 2 bases and J by 7 bases; unmatched bases: 6. This CDR3 has 14 amino acids. CDR1 is MNHEY, CDR2 SVGEGT, per germline. The CDR3 coding sequence is TGTGCCAGCAGTTACGGAGGACTAGCGAGTGAGCAGTACTTC. Translated, it gives CASSYGGLASEQYF.

The V call is TRBV7-3, the J call TRBJ1-6; possibly TRBD1 for D (6 bases). The CDR3 has 15 amino acids. Germline V lookup: CDR1 SGHTA, CDR2 FQGTGA. V was shortened by 5 bases and J by 4 bases, with 12 bases between the two germline ends. The chain's CDR3 is CASSLGTPYNSPLHF. The DNA for the CDR3 is TGTGCCAGCAGCCTCGGGACACCTTATAATTCACCCCTCCACTTT.